The 5 T cell receptor beta chains below come from one sample, sequenced in a study of T-cell memory formation after mild COVID-19. MiXCR was run by TCRdb on the 5' RACE reads, yielding one entry per CDR3 protein. The table records hundreds of thousands of distinct CDR3 sequences, over 15% of them present only once. What was sequenced was PBMCs or a T cell subset sorted from them (not recorded which). These TCRs come from an adult woman who had mild COVID-19 (a few samples of this study predate the infection). Cell type and time point are not known.

There are a few counts of this clonotype. This chain links TRBV12-3 or TRBV12-4 with TRBJ2-1, with 10 positions matching TRBD2. The CDR3 covers 15 residues. V shed 4 bases and J 6 bases; nucleotides not matched to a gene: 6. The CDR3 region is CASSYRSSGGNEQFF. The CDR3 bases are TGTGCCAGCAGTTACCGCTCTAGCGGGGGCAATGAGCAGTTCTTC.

By sample fraction, this clonotype is medium-sized. The chain combines TRBV7-2 with TRBJ1-1; D unresolved. Germline loops: CDR1 SGHTA, CDR2 FQGNSA. Trimming pared 5 bases from V and 5 bases from J, leaving 15 bases between. This CDR3 has 14 residues. The CDR3 bases are TGTGCCAGCAGCCTACGTGGGGTAAGGACTGAAGCTTTCTTT. It is translated as CASSLRGVRTEAFF. Looking up the rest from reference TRBV7-2 and TRBJ1-1 gives the full variable domain: GAGVSQSPSNKVTEKGKDVELRCDPISGHTALYWYRQSLGQGLEFLIYFQGNSAPDKSGLPSDRFSAERTGGSVSTLTIQRTQQEDSAVYLCASSLRGVRTEAFFGQGTRLTVV.

The genes are TRBV4-1 and TRBJ1-5; D is ambiguous. The CDR3 is made up of 15 amino acids. Between the trimmed V and J ends, which lost 1 base and 7 bases, there was a span of 14 bases. Germline assignment: CDR1 MGHRA and CDR2 YSYEKL. The CDR3 DNA reads TGCGCCAGCAGCCAAGGGATTTTAGTCTTACAGCCCCAGCATTTT. Translation gives CASSQGILVLQPQHF.

This chain joins TRBV2 and TRBJ1-1, with D possibly TRBD1 on 6 matching bases. This CDR3 has 13 residues. The ends were cut back, 8 bases at V and 7 bases at J, with 17 bases in the middle. Germline CDR1 and CDR2: SNHLY and FYNNEI. The CDR3 sequence is CASRGQQRYEAFF. The CDR3 nucleotides are TGTGCCAGCCGGGGACAACAACGGTATGAAGCTTTCTTT.

In its sample, this clonotype was seen a few times. The CDR3 here is CASSKGQKQSEQYF. The CDR3, as DNA: TGTGCCAGCAGCAAAGGACAGAAGCAGTCCGAGCAGTACTTC. This sequence joins TRBV6-6 and TRBJ2-7; D may be TRBD1 (6 bases). The CDR3 is 14 residues long. The germline V and J ends were trimmed by 6 bases and 6 bases, with 18 bases remaining between them. Per germline, CDR1 MNHNY and CDR2 SVGAGI (reference sequence).